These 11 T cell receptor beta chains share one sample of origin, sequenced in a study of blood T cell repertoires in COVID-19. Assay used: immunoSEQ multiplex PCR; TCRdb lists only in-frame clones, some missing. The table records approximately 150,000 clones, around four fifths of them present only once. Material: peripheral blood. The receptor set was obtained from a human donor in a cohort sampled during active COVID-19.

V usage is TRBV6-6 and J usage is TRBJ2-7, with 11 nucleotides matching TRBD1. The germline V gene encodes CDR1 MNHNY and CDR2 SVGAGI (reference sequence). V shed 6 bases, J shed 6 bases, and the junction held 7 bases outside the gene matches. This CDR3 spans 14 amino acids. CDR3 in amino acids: CASSPGQGAREQYF. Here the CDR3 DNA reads TGTGCCAGCAGCCCAGGACAGGGGGCGCGCGAGCAGTACTTC.

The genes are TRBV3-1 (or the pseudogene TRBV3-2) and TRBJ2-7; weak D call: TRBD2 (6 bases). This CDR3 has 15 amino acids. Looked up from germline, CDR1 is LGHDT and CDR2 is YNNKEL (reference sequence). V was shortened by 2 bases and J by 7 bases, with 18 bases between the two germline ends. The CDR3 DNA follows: TGTGCCAGCAGCCAATCCGGCGGGGTCGTCGGAGAGCAGTACTTC. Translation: CASSQSGGVVGEQYF.

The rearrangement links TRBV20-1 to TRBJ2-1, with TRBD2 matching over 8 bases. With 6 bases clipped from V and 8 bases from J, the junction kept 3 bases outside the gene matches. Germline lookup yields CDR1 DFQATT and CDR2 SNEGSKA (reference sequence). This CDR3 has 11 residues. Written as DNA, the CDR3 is TGCAGTGCGTCTAGCGGGCATGAGCAGTTCTTC. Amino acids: CSASSGHEQFF.

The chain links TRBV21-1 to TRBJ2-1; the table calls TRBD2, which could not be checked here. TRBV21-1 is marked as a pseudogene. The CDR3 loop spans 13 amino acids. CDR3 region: CATSSGSYNEQFF. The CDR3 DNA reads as TGTGCCACCTCCAGCGGGTCCTACAATGAGCAGTTCTTC.

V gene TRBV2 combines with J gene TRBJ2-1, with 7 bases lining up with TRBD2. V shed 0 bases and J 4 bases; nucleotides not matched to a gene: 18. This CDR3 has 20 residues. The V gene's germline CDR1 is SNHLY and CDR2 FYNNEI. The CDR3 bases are TGTGCCAGCAGTGAAGCGCGGGGTAGCGGGCATCTTACTAGGTACAATGAGCAGTTCTTC. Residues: CASSEARGSGHLTRYNEQFF.

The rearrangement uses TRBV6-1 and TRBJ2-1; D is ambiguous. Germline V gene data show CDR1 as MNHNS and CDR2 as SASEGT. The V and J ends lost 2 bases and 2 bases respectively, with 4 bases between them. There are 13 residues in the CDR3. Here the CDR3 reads CASSESAYNEQFF. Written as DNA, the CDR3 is TGTGCCAGCAGTGAATCGGCCTACAATGAGCAGTTCTTC.

The CDR3 is CASSPGTSGSETQYF. The CDR3, as DNA: TGCGCCAGCAGCCCGGGGACTAGCGGGAGCGAGACCCAGTACTTC. The chain carries TRBV5-1 and TRBJ2-5, with 14 bases matching TRBD2. CDR1 SGHRS and CDR2 YFSETQ come from the germline V gene. J gave up 5 bases and V 4 bases, and 4 bases lay outside the gene matches. This CDR3 has 15 residues.

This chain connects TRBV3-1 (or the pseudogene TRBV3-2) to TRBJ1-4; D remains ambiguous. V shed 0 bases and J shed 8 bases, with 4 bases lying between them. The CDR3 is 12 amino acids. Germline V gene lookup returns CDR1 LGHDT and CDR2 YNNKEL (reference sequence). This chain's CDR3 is CASSQDREKLFF. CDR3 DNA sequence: TGTGCCAGCAGCCAAGATCGGGAAAAACTGTTTTTT.

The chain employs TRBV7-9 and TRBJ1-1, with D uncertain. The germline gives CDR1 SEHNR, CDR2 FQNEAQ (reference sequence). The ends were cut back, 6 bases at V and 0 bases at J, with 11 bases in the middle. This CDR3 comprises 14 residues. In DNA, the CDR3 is TGTGCCAGCAGTCCGACATACATGAACACTGAAGCTTTCTTT. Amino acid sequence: CASSPTYMNTEAFF.

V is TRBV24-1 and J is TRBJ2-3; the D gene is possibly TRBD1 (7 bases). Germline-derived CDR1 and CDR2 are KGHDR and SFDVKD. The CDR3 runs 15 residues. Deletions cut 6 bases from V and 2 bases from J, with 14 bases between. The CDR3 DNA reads TGTGCCACCAGTCTATCAGGGGGGTCCACAGATACGCAGTATTTT. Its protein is CATSLSGGSTDTQYF.

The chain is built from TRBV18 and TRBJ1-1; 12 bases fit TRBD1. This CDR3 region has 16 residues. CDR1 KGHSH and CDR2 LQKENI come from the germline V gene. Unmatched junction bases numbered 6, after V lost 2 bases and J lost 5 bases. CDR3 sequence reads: CASSPSGQGAETEAFF. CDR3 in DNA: TGTGCCAGCTCACCATCGGGACAGGGGGCTGAAACTGAAGCTTTCTTT.